The sequence of this T cell receptor (beta chain) was determined in a study of T cell responses to AZD1222 COVID-19 vaccine. General observations from the study: Donors in the cohort were predominantly white British and more often female, and clonal diversity was possibly underestimated. Rises in breadth and depth of Spike-specific TCRs came after two AZD1222 doses. Spike was spanned by vaccine-associated CD4 TCRs, which were dominant at 160-218 and 743-854.

Sequenced by immunoSEQ multiplex PCR; TCRdb stores in-frame clones only, minus some. This table holds roughly 150,000 clones, about 92% found once. The germline V and J ends were trimmed by 4 bases and 1 base, with 10 bases remaining between them. The CDR3 covers 15 residues. Germline V gene lookup returns CDR1 SGHTA and CDR2 FQGNSA. Worth noting for this clone: Its antigen is undetermined.

The sample consisted of peripheral blood, taken on day 0 of AZD1222 vaccination. The TCR was taken from an adult in good health. This rearrangement joins TRBV7-2 to TRBJ2-2; maybe TRBD1 (6 bases). The CDR3 region is CASSSSGVNTGELFF. DNA for the CDR3: TGTGCCAGCAGCTCCTCAGGGGTGAACACCGGGGAGCTGTTTTTT. Combining the CDR3 with reference TRBV7-2 and TRBJ2-2 gives the whole variable domain GAGVSQSPSNKVTEKGKDVELRCDPISGHTALYWYRQSLGQGLEFLIYFQGNSAPDKSGLPSDRFSAERTGGSVSTLTIQRTQQEDSAVYLCASSSSGVNTGELFFGEGSRLTVL.